This TCR beta chain was profiled in a study of cytomegalovirus exposure and HLA in healthy donors. Here immunoSEQ multiplex PCR was the method, and the copy in TCRdb shows in-frame clones only, minus some. Of more than 100,000 clones in the sample, around nine tenths were seen once. V shed 6 bases, J shed 5 bases, and the junction held 8 bases outside the gene matches. The CDR3 covers 15 residues. The germline gives CDR1 MNHEY, CDR2 SMNVEV (reference sequence). The chain is built from TRBV27 and TRBJ2-7, with 12 bases aligning to TRBD1. The sample was PBMCs. This clonotype originated in a man aged 30 to 39 in good health and CMV-seronegative. CDR3 bases: TGTGCCAGCAGGAGACCGGGACAGGGGGCAAACGAGCAGTACTTC. It is translated as CASRRPGQGANEQYF.